This TCR beta chain was captured by sequencing in a study of blood T cell repertoires in COVID-19. Background on the study: Sources were T cells, B-cell-depleted T cells, or PBMCs; the material itself was cDNA or gDNA.

Per the authors' pipeline: Scientists estimated how many nucleated cells there were by amplifying reference gene primers. Measured with immunoSEQ multiplex PCR; TCRdb has only the in-frame clones, and not every one. V, J and clone size are taken as reported in that table, and D and trimming were inferred from the DNA itself. The sample carries about 320,000 clones, 70% to 90% recorded once. Looked up from germline, CDR1 is SEHNR and CDR2 is FQNEAQ (reference sequence). Losses at the gene ends were 5 bases for V and 2 bases for J; bases not matched to a gene: 7. This CDR3 has 15 amino acids. Specimen: PBMCs or T cells enriched from blood (not recorded which). The V call is TRBV7-9, the J call TRBJ2-7; TRBD1 agrees at 9 bases. This TCR derives from a woman under 40 who had recovered from COVID-19. CDR3 nucleotides: TGTGCCAGCAGCCACGGGACAGGGAAGACCTACGAGCAGTACTTC. It is translated as CASSHGTGKTYEQYF.